One sample yielded the 21 T cell receptor beta chains listed below, sequenced in a study of T cell changes during pregnancy in multiple sclerosis (dated by TCRdb to about 2019). The library was prepared using the immunoSEQ multiplex PCR assay. The clones in this table, taken by TCRdb from immuneACCESS, are in-frame only. Not every clone is retained; where verified, under half of the shortfall comes from an unresolved V gene, and the cause of the rest is unknown. The table for this sample lists 90,000 or so clones; roughly nine tenths of them were counted only once. The ten largest clones represent 3.5% to 4% of the sample. Sample: PBMCs, taken in the first trimester of pregnancy. These receptor sequences come from a female donor in good health, serving as a control in a pregnancy study. Some clones in this sample may be carry-over from other donors' samples.

This clone was detected ten times or more. In DNA, the CDR3 is TGTGCCAGTCCGATCCAGGGGCGAAAGTCCTACGAGCAGTACTTC. It yields the protein CASPIQGRKSYEQYF. The rearrangement links TRBV19 to TRBJ2-7; TRBD1 is a possible D gene (6 bases). The ends were cut back, 8 bases at V and 1 base at J, with 18 bases in the middle. The CDR3 runs 15 residues. CDR1 and CDR2 (germline): LNHDA, SQIVND (reference sequence).

The V and J genes are TRBV27 and TRBJ1-5, with D perhaps TRBD1 (5 bases). V lost 6 bases and J 0 bases, leaving 15 bases between the germline ends. The germline V gene encodes CDR1 MNHEY and CDR2 SMNVEV (reference sequence). The length of the CDR3 is 16 residues. The DNA for the CDR3 is TGTGCCAGCAGCCCAATGTGGAGGGGTAGCAATCAGCCCCAGCATTTT. As protein: CASSPMWRGSNQPQHF.

This clone was picked up one time. The chain recombines TRBV6-1 with TRBJ1-2; the D is unclear. V was pared by 2 bases and J by 4 bases, with 5 bases between. The length of the CDR3 is 12 residues. CDR1 and CDR2 from the germline V gene are MNHNS and SASEGT. CDR3 sequence: CASSETAYGYTF. CDR3 nucleotides: TGTGCCAGCAGTGAAACAGCCTATGGCTACACCTTC.

The chain combines TRBV5-1 with TRBJ2-6, with D possibly matching TRBD1 (5 bases). V was trimmed by 5 bases and J by 0 bases, leaving 21 bases between them. Germline V gene sequence: CDR1 SGHRS, CDR2 YFSETQ. The CDR3 spans 19 residues. CDR3 sequence: CASRYSPGIPSSGANVLTF. CDR3 in DNA: TGCGCCAGCAGGTACAGTCCAGGGATTCCCAGCTCTGGGGCCAACGTCCTGACTTTC. The entire variable domain, with the rest obtained from reference TRBV5-1 and TRBJ2-6, is as follows: KAGVTQTPRYLIKTRGQQVTLSCSPISGHRSVSWYQQTPGQGLQFLFEYFSETQRNKGNFPGRFSGRQFSNSRSEMNVSTLELGDSALYLCASRYSPGIPSSGANVLTFGAGSRLTVL.

This chain connects TRBV5-4 to TRBJ2-5; 13 bases map to TRBD2. The CDR3 contains 17 residues. V shed 3 bases and J 2 bases; nucleotides not matched to a gene: 7. CDR1 and CDR2 (germline): SGHNT, YYREEE (reference sequence). The CDR3 is CASSSGTSGNLQETQYF. CDR3 bases: TGTGCCAGCAGCTCCGGGACTAGCGGGAATCTACAAGAGACCCAGTACTTC.

The chain is built from TRBV7-8 and TRBJ2-3; 9 positions agree with TRBD1. Trimming at V came to 5 bases and at J to 1 base, leaving 7 bases not matched to a gene. Germline V gene data show CDR1 as SGHVS and CDR2 as FQNEAQ. CDR3 size: 16 residues. The CDR3: CASSPEGQGRTDTQYF. CDR3 DNA sequence: TGTGCCAGCAGCCCCGAAGGACAGGGGCGCACAGATACGCAGTATTTT.

CDR3 amino acids: CATSRDMTDTQYF. The CDR3 DNA is TGTGCCACCAGCAGAGATATGACAGATACGCAGTATTTT. This chain uses TRBV15 with TRBJ2-3; no clear D. Trimming stripped 0 bases from V and 3 bases from J, with 4 bases between. Germline CDR1 LNHNV, CDR2 YYDKDF (reference sequence). This CDR3 contains 13 residues.

The rearrangement links TRBV5-6 to TRBJ1-6, with 8 bases aligning to TRBD1. This CDR3 spans 16 amino acids. The germline V gene encodes CDR1 SGHDT and CDR2 YYEEEE. Germline trimming cut 2 bases from V and 7 bases from J; bases unmatched to any gene: 8. The CDR3 loop is CASSFPGGYQNSPLHF. CDR3 bases: TGTGCCAGCAGCTTCCCAGGGGGCTACCAAAATTCACCCCTCCACTTT.

The chain uses TRBV29-1 and TRBJ1-4; 8 nucleotides align to TRBD1. J gave up 6 bases and V 3 bases, and 6 bases lay outside the gene matches. The CDR3 has 14 amino acids. In germline, CDR1 is SQVTM, CDR2 ANQGSEA. CDR3 loop: CSVDLGQGDEKLFF. CDR3 in DNA: TGCAGCGTTGATCTCGGACAGGGCGATGAAAAACTGTTTTTT. The whole variable domain, remainder taken from reference TRBV29-1 and TRBJ1-4, is SAVISQKPSRDICQRGTSLTIQCQVDSQVTMMFWYRQQPGQSLTLIATANQGSEATYESGFVIDKFPISRPNLTFSTLTVSNMSPEDSSIYLCSVDLGQGDEKLFFGSGTQLSVL.

The chain is built from TRBV6-1 and TRBJ1-1; D is unclear. V lost 2 bases to trimming and J lost 1 base, with 8 bases between them. Germline values: CDR1 MNHNS, CDR2 SASEGT. The CDR3 has 14 amino acids. CDR3 residues: CASSEWAGNTEAFF. In DNA form, the CDR3 reads TGTGCCAGCAGTGAATGGGCTGGGAACACTGAAGCTTTCTTT.

CDR3 nucleotides: TGTGCCAGCAGCCAACTCCGGGACAGAACCTATAATTCACCCCTCCACTTT. This translates into CASSQLRDRTYNSPLHF. The V call is TRBV14, the J call TRBJ1-6, with 7 bases aligning to TRBD1. The CDR3 runs 17 residues. From germline, CDR1 is SGHDN and CDR2 FVKESK. Losses at the gene ends were 2 bases for V and 2 bases for J; bases not matched to a gene: 6.

The chain carries TRBV19 and TRBJ1-2; no clear D gene. Trimming took 4 bases from V and 1 from J, leaving 13 bases between them. The CDR3 contains 15 residues. CDR1 LNHDA and CDR2 SQIVND come from the germline V gene (reference sequence). The CDR3 DNA reads as TGTGCCAGTAGTACCAGATGGGAGGTTAACTATGGCTACACCTTC. It specifies CASSTRWEVNYGYTF. Together with reference TRBV19 and TRBJ1-2, the CDR3 gives the full variable domain: DGGITQSPKYLFRKEGQNVTLSCEQNLNHDAMYWYRQDPGQGLRLIYYSQIVNDFQKGDIAEGYSVSREKKESFPLTVTSAQKNPTAFYLCASSTRWEVNYGYTFGSGTRLTVV.

The rearrangement links TRBV18 to TRBJ2-7; 10 bases agree with TRBD1. CDR1 is KGHSH, CDR2 LQKENI, per germline. The V and J ends lost 1 base and 3 bases, in that order; junction bases with no gene match: 9. The CDR3 contains 17 residues. The CDR3: CASSPRIRQGASYEQYF. CDR3 in DNA: TGTGCCAGCTCACCACGGATTAGACAGGGGGCAAGCTACGAGCAGTACTTC.

The chain combines TRBV5-1 with TRBJ2-7; 9 bases align to TRBD1. This CDR3 has 16 amino acids. Germline values: CDR1 SGHRS, CDR2 YFSETQ. V was pared by 7 bases and J by 0 bases, with 11 bases of the junction left unmatched. CDR3 sequence: CASSLIQDRGSYEQYF. The CDR3 DNA sequence: TGCGCCAGCTCGCTTATTCAGGACAGGGGCTCCTACGAGCAGTACTTC.

The chain has TRBV5-1 and TRBJ2-7; D remains unclear. CDR1 and CDR2 from the germline V gene are SGHRS and YFSETQ. The V gene lost 7 bases and the J gene lost 2 bases, with 16 bases spanning the gap. This CDR3 has 14 amino acids. The CDR3 here is CASATATQTYEQYF. The CDR3 DNA sequence: TGCGCCAGCGCAACAGCAACACAGACCTACGAGCAGTACTTC.

The chain joins TRBV27 to TRBJ1-5; D is unclear. V gave up 4 bases and J gave up 6 bases, with 10 bases separating them. Per the germline V gene, CDR1 is MNHEY and CDR2 is SMNVEV (reference sequence). CDR3 length equals 13 residues. DNA for the CDR3: TGTGCCAGCAGTTATGGAGCCCTTCAGCCCCAGCATTTT. It codes for CASSYGALQPQHF.

The chain uses TRBV2 and TRBJ1-1; weak D call: TRBD1 (5 bases). Germline V lookup: CDR1 SNHLY, CDR2 FYNNEI. V was pared by 6 bases and J by 4 bases, with 12 bases between. The CDR3 runs to 13 residues. The CDR3 sequence: CASRGGGLTEAFF. The CDR3 DNA is TGTGCCAGCAGGGGGGGAGGGCTCACTGAAGCTTTCTTT.

CDR3 DNA sequence: TGTGCCAGCAGTGTAAACAGGGGGCAGGGTGGTGAAGCTTTCTTT. Its translation: CASSVNRGQGGEAFF. This sequence joins TRBV6-1 and TRBJ1-1; 9 bases align to TRBD1. This CDR3 is 15 amino acids long. Germline CDR1 and CDR2: MNHNS and SASEGT. V shed 4 bases, J shed 7 bases, and the junction held 10 bases outside the gene matches.

This chain's CDR3 is CASSFSTSGNTIYF. The CDR3 nucleotides are TGTGCCAGCAGCTTCAGTACCTCTGGAAACACCATATATTTT. The rearrangement joins TRBV14 to TRBJ1-3; no reliable D call. V was cut by 5 bases and J by 0 bases, with 8 bases left in between. Germline loops: CDR1 SGHDN, CDR2 FVKESK. This CDR3 has 14 amino acids. The variable domain in full, completed from reference TRBV14 and TRBJ1-3, reads EAGVTQFPSHSVIEKGQTVTLRCDPISGHDNLYWYRRVMGKEIKFLLHFVKESKQDESGMPNNRFLAERTGGTYSTLKVQPAELEDSGVYFCASSFSTSGNTIYFGEGSWLTVV.

The V gene is TRBV18, the J gene TRBJ1-1; D is undetermined. CDR1 is KGHSH, CDR2 LQKENI, per germline. V lost 6 bases to trimming and J lost 6 bases, with 8 bases between them. CDR3 length equals 11 residues. Written as DNA, the CDR3 is TGTGCCAGCTCCAACCGGGCTGAAGCTTTCTTT. It specifies CASSNRAEAFF.

The chain has TRBV19 and TRBJ2-1, with D tentatively TRBD1 (6 bases). V was trimmed by 6 bases and J by 2 bases, leaving 14 bases between them. This CDR3 has 15 amino acids. Germline CDR1 and CDR2: LNHDA and SQIVND (reference sequence). The CDR3 protein is CASRSNAGAYNEQFF. The CDR3 DNA sequence: TGTGCCAGTAGGAGTAACGCAGGGGCCTACAATGAGCAGTTCTTC.